These 31 T cell receptor beta chains originate from one sample sequenced in a study of T cell repertoires in cytomegalovirus infection. TCRdb re-analysed the reads in MiXCR, keeping a single row per CDR3 protein. The sample yields just under 550,000 distinct CDR3 sequences, about a quarter seen once. Sequencing was performed on PBMCs. Source of these receptors: a human donor in good health (CMV status not recorded). Some clones in this sample may be carry-over from other donors' samples.

This clonotype was seen only a few times. DNA of the CDR3: TGTGCCAGCAGTTTAGTTCGGCGGACTAGCGGGGACGGGGAGCTGTTTTTT. It codes for CASSLVRRTSGDGELFF. This chain connects TRBV12-3 or TRBV12-4 to TRBJ2-2, with 12 bases aligning to TRBD2. The V segment lost 1 base and the J segment 7 bases; nucleotides outside the gene matches: 7. The CDR3 loop spans 17 amino acids.

This clonotype was seen a few times. The chain joins TRBV5-6 to TRBJ2-3, with 8 bases that match TRBD2. Germline assignment: CDR1 SGHDT and CDR2 YYEEEE. Trimming took 2 bases from V and 3 from J; bases not matched to a gene: 8. CDR3 length equals 16 residues. This CDR3 is CASSFRPGGGTDTQYF. CDR3 sequence (DNA): TGTGCCAGCAGCTTTCGGCCGGGAGGGGGTACAGATACGCAGTATTTT.

The chain is built from TRBV14 and TRBJ2-2; 13 nucleotides align to TRBD2. Germline CDR1 reads SGHDN; CDR2 reads FVKESK. The CDR3 totals 22 residues. Trimming cost V 3 bases and J 2 bases; bases outside gene matches: 18. CDR3 residues: CASSHLPRRLAGGRLNTGELFF. CDR3 sequence (DNA): TGTGCCAGCAGCCACCTCCCAAGGAGACTAGCGGGAGGCCGCCTTAACACCGGGGAGCTGTTTTTT.

The chain combines TRBV7-2 with TRBJ2-7; no clear D gene. V lost 1 base and J 2 bases, leaving 9 bases between the germline ends. This CDR3 region has 14 residues. CDR1 and CDR2 from the germline V gene are SGHTA and FQGNSA. As DNA, the CDR3 is TGTGCCAGCAGCTTAGACACGGCGGCCTACGAGCAGTACGTC. It translates to CASSLDTAAYEQYV.

This chain uses TRBV6-2 or TRBV6-3 with TRBJ2-7, with D uncertain. The CDR3 runs to 13 residues. Germline assignment: CDR1 MNHEY and CDR2 SVGEGT. Between the trimmed V and J ends, which lost 5 bases and 4 bases, there was a span of 12 bases. CDR3 bases: TGTGCCAGCAGTGAAGGGTCCCCTTACGAGCAGTACTTC. Encoded protein: CASSEGSPYEQYF.

This clonotype came up many times. The J gene is TRBJ1-2, the V gene TRBV7-9; D not certain. V was trimmed by 2 bases and J by 4 bases, leaving 11 bases between them. This CDR3 contains 14 residues. From germline, CDR1 is SEHNR and CDR2 FQNEAQ (reference sequence). CDR3 nucleotide sequence: TGTGCCAGCAGCTTAAAGTCCTCAGTCTATGGCTACACCTTC. This codes for CASSLKSSVYGYTF.

CDR3 residues: CASSSLAGGDDEQFF. Written as DNA, the CDR3 is TGTGCCAGCAGTTCACTAGCGGGGGGGGATGACGAGCAGTTCTTC. The gene calls are TRBV27 and TRBJ2-1; 13 nucleotides agree with TRBD2. The V gene end was trimmed by 4 bases and the J gene end by 10 bases; junction bases not matched to a gene: 7. Germline V gene sequence: CDR1 MNHEY, CDR2 SMNVEV (reference sequence). The CDR3 is made up of 15 amino acids.

There are a few counts of this clonotype. The chain couples TRBV10-3 to TRBJ2-1, with 7 positions matching TRBD2. The junction had 5 bases not matched to a gene; V was cut back by 7 bases and J by 5 bases. CDR3 length equals 13 residues. From germline, CDR1 is ENHRY and CDR2 SYGVKD. DNA for the CDR3: TGTGCCATCAAGGGACTACCCGACAATGAGCAGTTCTTC. Translating gives CAIKGLPDNEQFF.

This clonotype showed up many times. This rearrangement joins TRBV7-2 to TRBJ1-6, with no clear D. The CDR3 loop spans 13 amino acids. V was pared by 6 bases and J by 10 bases, with 13 bases between. Per germline, CDR1 SGHTA and CDR2 FQGNSA. CDR3 sequence: CASSLNPVSPLHF. The CDR3 region has the DNA TGTGCCAGCAGTTTAAATCCCGTGTCACCCCTCCACTTT.

This clonotype was detected ten times or more. This sequence joins TRBV7-8 and TRBJ1-2; no definite D call. This CDR3 region has 14 residues. V lost 5 bases and J lost 3, with 13 bases in between. Germline V gene data show CDR1 as SGHVS and CDR2 as FQNEAQ. CDR3 residues: CASSEGQAYYGYTF. For the CDR3, the DNA is TGTGCCAGCAGCGAGGGTCAGGCCTACTATGGCTACACCTTC. Full variable domain (outside the CDR3, taken from reference TRBV7-8 and TRBJ1-2): GAGVSQSPRYKVAKRGQDVALRCDPISGHVSLFWYQQALGQGPEFLTYFQNEAQLDKSGLPSDRFFAERPEGSVSTLKIQRTQQEDSAVYLCASSEGQAYYGYTFGSGTRLTVV.

The sample holds many counts of this clonotype. The genes are TRBV6-5 and TRBJ1-3, with D possibly matching TRBD1 (5 bases). The CDR3 extends over 16 amino acids. Looked up from germline, CDR1 is MNHEY and CDR2 is SVGAGI. V gave up 2 bases and J gave up 4 bases, with 15 bases separating them. The CDR3 here is CASSYTPGTVGNTIYF. DNA of the CDR3: TGTGCCAGCAGTTACACGCCCGGGACCGTAGGAAACACCATATATTTT.

This chain joins TRBV6-2 or TRBV6-3 and TRBJ1-2; 10 nucleotides align to TRBD1. J was trimmed by 5 bases and V by 5 bases; bases with no gene match: 8. The CDR3 has 15 amino acids. Germline values: CDR1 MNHEY, CDR2 SVGEGT. This chain's CDR3 is CASSESWGQGYGYTF. CDR3 sequence (DNA): TGTGCCAGCAGTGAAAGTTGGGGACAGGGGTATGGCTACACCTTC.

The chain recombines TRBV7-6 with TRBJ1-2; the match to TRBD1 covers 9 bases. The CDR3 totals 15 residues. The V and J ends lost 4 bases and 8 bases, in that order; junction bases with no gene match: 11. Looked up from germline, CDR1 is SGHVS and CDR2 is FNYEAQ. The CDR3: CASSYSGQGEGGYTF. The CDR3 DNA is TGTGCCAGCAGCTATTCGGGACAGGGTGAGGGAGGCTACACCTTC.

This chain uses TRBV28 with TRBJ2-1; possible D gene TRBD1, 5 bases. Trimming removed 0 bases at V and 3 bases at J, with 21 bases between. Germline CDR1 MDHEN, CDR2 SYDVKM. The CDR3 runs to 19 residues. CDR3 amino acids: CASSLWPGIQGLDYNEQFF. CDR3 in DNA: TGTGCCAGCAGTTTATGGCCAGGTATTCAGGGCCTGGACTACAATGAGCAGTTCTTC.

The rearrangement joins TRBV12-3 or TRBV12-4 to TRBJ2-2; D might be TRBD2 (5 bases). The CDR3 contains 16 residues. V was trimmed by 6 bases and J by 1 base, leaving 15 bases between them. The CDR3: CASRSSVARNTGELFF. In DNA, the CDR3 is TGTGCCAGCAGGTCCTCTGTAGCGCGGAACACCGGGGAGCTGTTTTTT.

This clonotype showed up just a few times. V and J are TRBV27 and TRBJ1-2; 7 nucleotides match TRBD1. Per germline, CDR1 MNHEY and CDR2 SMNVEV (reference sequence). The CDR3 extends over 17 amino acids. Losses at the gene ends were 5 bases for V and 3 bases for J; bases not matched to a gene: 15. The CDR3 DNA follows: TGTGCCAGCAGTAAACAGGGGCCCAGAGTATACCACTATGGCTACACCTTC. Encoded protein: CASSKQGPRVYHYGYTF.

This rearrangement joins TRBV5-4 to TRBJ2-3; D is ambiguous. Per germline, CDR1 SGHNT and CDR2 YYREEE (reference sequence). V was trimmed by 2 bases and J by 1 base, leaving 14 bases between them. The CDR3 loop spans 16 amino acids. CDR3 DNA: TGTGCCAGCAGCTTTCTGGCCCACGGTGGCACAGATACGCAGTATTTT. Translating it yields CASSFLAHGGTDTQYF.

V gene TRBV19 combines with J gene TRBJ2-7; D perhaps matches TRBD2 (6 bases). This CDR3 contains 13 residues. V lost 4 bases and J lost 5, with 12 bases in between. Germline V gene data show CDR1 as LNHDA and CDR2 as SQIVND (reference sequence). CDR3 DNA: TGTGCCAGTAGTACGCTAGCGAGCCACGAGCAGTACTTC. Amino acids: CASSTLASHEQYF.

This chain joins TRBV2 and TRBJ1-1; D ambiguous. The CDR3 extends over 17 amino acids. Germline values: CDR1 SNHLY, CDR2 FYNNEI. V shed 0 bases and J shed 3 bases, with 17 bases lying between them. The CDR3 DNA sequence: TGTGCCAGCAGTGAAGCGCCCGAGGGCAGTGGGGACACTGAAGCTTTCTTT. This sequence encodes CASSEAPEGSGDTEAFF.

This clonotype was found a few times. The J gene is TRBJ2-1, the V gene TRBV12-3 or TRBV12-4; 8 bases fit TRBD2. The CDR3 extends over 15 amino acids. V gave up 3 bases and J gave up 2 bases; unmatched junction bases: 3. The CDR3 DNA reads as TGTGCCAGCAGTTTTAGCGGGAAGGCCTACAATGAGCAGTTCTTC. Its translation is CASSFSGKAYNEQFF.

The sample holds a few counts of this clonotype. The chain carries TRBV7-8 and TRBJ2-2; D is unresolved. CDR1 is SGHVS and CDR2 is FQNEAQ in the germline V gene. Trimming cost V 5 bases and J 2 bases, with 9 bases left between them. The length of the CDR3 is 14 residues. The CDR3 reads CASSRQSNTGELFF. In DNA form, the CDR3 reads TGTGCCAGCAGCCGCCAGTCAAACACCGGGGAGCTGTTTTTT.

In its sample, this clonotype was seen a few times. The chain recombines TRBV5-4 with TRBJ2-1, with TRBD2 identical over 8 bases. After removal of 1 base from V and 7 bases from J, the junction contained 7 bases not matched to a gene. Germline-derived CDR1 and CDR2 are SGHNT and YYREEE (reference sequence). This CDR3 is built from 15 residues. In nucleotides, the CDR3 is TGTGCCAGCAGCTTGAGCGGGAGAGGGGCAAATGAGCAGTTCTTC. Encoded protein: CASSLSGRGANEQFF.

The chain carries TRBV4-2 and TRBJ2-5; D is possibly TRBD2 (5 bases). The germline CDR1 and CDR2 sequences are LGHNA and YNFKEQ. The CDR3 runs to 15 residues. Trimming removed 0 bases from V and 4 bases from J, with 12 bases in between. The CDR3, as DNA: TGTGCCAGCAGCCAAGAGAGAGGCGGAGGAGAGACCCAGTACTTC. Its protein product is CASSQERGGGETQYF.

A few counts support this clonotype. This chain uses TRBV10-3 with TRBJ1-6, with TRBD1 matching over 9 bases. CDR3 size: 15 residues. V lost 5 bases, J lost 5 bases, and 4 bases stayed unmatched. The V gene's germline CDR1 is ENHRY and CDR2 SYGVKD. This chain's CDR3 is CAISSRTGDNSPLHF. In nucleotides, the CDR3 is TGTGCCATCAGTTCCAGGACAGGGGATAATTCACCCCTCCACTTT.

This clonotype was counted between two and nine times. This chain joins TRBV5-6 and TRBJ1-2; 10 nucleotides align to TRBD1. The CDR3 runs 16 residues. Germline CDR1 reads SGHDT; CDR2 reads YYEEEE. J lost 0 bases, V lost 5 bases, and 7 bases had no gene match. CDR3 sequence (DNA): TGTGCCAGCAGATTACCCGGGACAGGGGCTAACTATGGCTACACCTTC. It translates to CASRLPGTGANYGYTF.

This clonotype appeared many times. The chain has TRBV7-2 and TRBJ1-5, with D maybe TRBD1 (6 bases). The CDR3 covers 15 residues. Germline CDR1 reads SGHTA; CDR2 reads FQGNSA. Trimming removed 3 bases from V and 1 base from J, with 10 bases in between. CDR3: CASSLQGTSNQPQHF. CDR3 DNA sequence: TGTGCCAGCAGCTTGCAGGGGACAAGCAATCAGCCCCAGCATTTT.

The chain links TRBV4-3 to TRBJ1-5; D call uncertain. V was shortened by 0 bases and J by 6 bases, with 9 bases between the two germline ends. The CDR3 has 14 amino acids. Germline CDR1 and CDR2: LGHNA and YSLEER. The CDR3 region has the DNA TGCGCCAGCAGCCAAGAACCAGTACCTCAGCCCCAGCATTTT. This gives the protein CASSQEPVPQPQHF.

This sequence joins TRBV7-6 and TRBJ1-2; 7 bases align to TRBD1. The CDR3 runs to 13 residues. Looked up from germline, CDR1 is SGHVS and CDR2 is FNYEAQ. Trimming removed 5 bases from V and 4 bases from J; junction bases left unmatched: 4. The DNA of the CDR3 is TGTGCCAGCAGCGCGGGACAGCTCTATGGCTACACCTTC. This codes for CASSAGQLYGYTF.

This clonotype was observed a few times. The chain combines TRBV29-1 with TRBJ2-2, with D possibly matching TRBD2 (7 bases). The CDR3 sequence is 14 residues long. The germline gives CDR1 SQVTM, CDR2 ANQGSEA. V lost 4 bases and J 7 bases, leaving 16 bases between the germline ends. The DNA for the CDR3 is TGCAGCGTTGGAGGGGGGGAGGGCCACGGGGAGCTGTTTTTT. This translates into CSVGGGEGHGELFF.

The chain links TRBV5-1 to TRBJ2-3; 12 nucleotides agree with TRBD2. CDR1 and CDR2 from the germline V gene are SGHRS and YFSETQ. The ends lost 1 base at V and 4 bases at J; junction bases unmatched: 25. There are 23 residues in the CDR3. The CDR3 nucleotides read TGCGCCAGCAGCTTGTTGATAGGGGATCGACTAGCGGGAGTAGTGGGCGTCCCAGATACGCAGTATTTT. Its protein is CASSLLIGDRLAGVVGVPDTQYF.

This clonotype was seen repeatedly, ten times or more. The V and J genes are TRBV6-5 and TRBJ2-3; D gene ambiguous. CDR1 and CDR2 from the germline V gene are MNHEY and SVGAGI. This CDR3 contains 16 residues. V shed 0 bases and J shed 4 bases, with 14 bases lying between them. The CDR3 loop is CASSYSAGRTADTQYF. The CDR3 nucleotides are TGTGCCAGCAGTTACTCCGCAGGCCGAACAGCAGATACGCAGTATTTT.